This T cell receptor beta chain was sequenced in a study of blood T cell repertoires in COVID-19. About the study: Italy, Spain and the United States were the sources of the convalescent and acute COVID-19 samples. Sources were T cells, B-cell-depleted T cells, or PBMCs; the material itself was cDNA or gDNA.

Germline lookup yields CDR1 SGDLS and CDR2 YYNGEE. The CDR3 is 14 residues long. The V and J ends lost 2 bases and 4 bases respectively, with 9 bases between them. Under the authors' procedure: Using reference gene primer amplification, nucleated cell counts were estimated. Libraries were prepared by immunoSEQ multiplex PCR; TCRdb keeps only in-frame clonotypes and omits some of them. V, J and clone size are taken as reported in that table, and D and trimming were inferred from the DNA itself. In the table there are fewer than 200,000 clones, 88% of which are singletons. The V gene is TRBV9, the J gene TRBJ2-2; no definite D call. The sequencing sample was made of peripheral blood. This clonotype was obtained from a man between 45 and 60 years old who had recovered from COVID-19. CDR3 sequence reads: CASSVDSGTGELFF. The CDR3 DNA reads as TGTGCCAGCAGCGTTGACTCCGGCACCGGGGAGCTGTTTTTT.